This T cell receptor (beta chain) was recovered during a study of beta chain features in type 1 diabetes. General study findings and limits: Sequencing the cDNA could make cells with high TCR expression show up more than they should. Among all four CD4+ subsets, Type 1 diabetes patients had TCRB CDR3s that were moderately but significantly shorter. Diminished insertions and augmented deletions at VDJ junctions characterized type 1 diabetes patients.

Reverse transcription of all isolated RNA meant that expressed TCRB transcripts were sequenced. Here immunoSEQ multiplex PCR was the method, and the copy in TCRdb shows in-frame clones only, minus some. The sample has around 450,000 clones, about an eighth seen once. After removal of 5 bases from V and 4 bases from J, the junction contained 6 bases not matched to a gene. This CDR3 comprises 14 residues. Looked up from germline, CDR1 is PRHDT and CDR2 is FYEKMQ (reference sequence). Concerning this clone itself: Its target is not known.

The source of this sequence is a woman aged 18-30 years in good health. The rearrangement links TRBV13 to TRBJ2-5; TRBD1 matches at 8 bases. The specimen sequenced was naive CD4+ T cells from blood. The CDR3 region is CASSPDRAGETQYF. CDR3 nucleotide sequence: TGTGCCAGCAGCCCGGACAGGGCGGGAGAGACCCAGTACTTC.